The table lists the clone carrying this TCR beta chain with a count of one. This sample also contains other DNA sequences that code for the same CDR3. The data stem from a study of T cell responses to AZD1222 COVID-19 vaccine. The method was immunoSEQ multiplex PCR; TCRdb's version includes in-frame clones alone and lacks a portion of them. The table records 150,000 to 200,000 clones, 92% of them present only once. The CDR3 sequence is 11 residues long. Trimming removed 3 bases from V and 4 bases from J, with 6 bases in between. The germline CDR1 and CDR2 sequences are DFQATT and SNEGSKA (reference sequence).

V and J are TRBV20-1 and TRBJ1-1; tentative D call: TRBD1 (5 bases). The TCR originated in an adult who received the AZD1222 COVID-19 vaccine. The specimen was peripheral blood, collected 28 days after the second AZD1222 dose. CDR3 DNA: TGCAGTGCTAGTAGGGGCACTGAAGCTTTCTTT. Its translation: CSASRGTEAFF.